Listed below are T cell receptor beta chains from one sample, sequenced in a study of blood T cell repertoires in COVID-19. Sequencing used immunoSEQ multiplex PCR; TCRdb keeps in-frame clones, though not all of them. The sample shows around 30,000 clones, approximately 71% of them seen only once. Specimen: peripheral blood. The source of these receptors is a human donor in a cohort sampled during active COVID-19. Both conserved end residues are part of each CDR3. The D gene is left open where the match is weak. Only some rows state a clone size, as once, few, many or a class for expanded clones.

abundance	d_gene	v_gene	j_gene	CDR3aa	CDR3nt
few	TRBD2	TRBV9	TRBJ2-3	CASSVAAGVADTQYF	TGTGCCAGCAGCGTAGCAGCGGGAGTGGCAGATACGCAGTATTTT
.	TRBD1	TRBV10-3	TRBJ2-5	CASRTGPYQETQYF	TGTGCCTCCCGGACAGGACCGTACCAAGAGACCCAGTACTTC
.	.	TRBV14	TRBJ2-1	CASSQEQGGKQFF	TGTGCCAGCAGCCAAGAGCAAGGGGGAAAGCAGTTCTTC
.	TRBD1	TRBV9	TRBJ1-4	CASSVGGQSNEKLFF	TGTGCCAGCAGCGTAGGGGGACAGTCTAATGAAAAACTGTTTTTT
.	.	TRBV6-5	TRBJ1-1	CASSYTEGNTEAFF	TGTGCCAGCAGTTACACAGAAGGGAACACTGAAGCTTTCTTT
.	.	TRBV5-6	TRBJ1-5	CASSLGPTGQPQHF	TGTGCCAGCAGCTTGGGACCGACAGGACAGCCCCAGCATTTT
.	.	TRBV25-1	TRBJ1-1	CASSTITGKAFF	TGTGCCAGCAGTACCATTACAGGGAAAGCTTTCTTT
.	.	TRBV4-1	TRBJ2-1	CASSQAALPGYNEQFF	TGCGCCAGCAGCCAAGCGGCGTTGCCCGGGTACAATGAGCAGTTCTTC
.	TRBD1	TRBV19	TRBJ1-1	CASSSKGANTEAFF	TGTGCCAGTAGTAGTAAGGGGGCCAATACTGAAGCTTTCTTT
.	.	TRBV5-4	TRBJ1-6	CASSTDSHNSPLHF	TGTGCCAGCAGCACGGACAGCCATAATTCACCCCTCCACTTT
.	TRBD2	TRBV6-2/TRBV6-3	TRBJ2-2	CASSLAGTSGRGTGELFF	TGTGCCAGCAGTTTAGCCGGGACTAGCGGGAGAGGGACCGGGGAGCTGTTTTTT
.	.	TRBV28	TRBJ2-7	CASNSYGQISYEQYF	TGTGCCAGCAACTCTTACGGACAGATTTCCTACGAGCAGTACTTC
.	TRBD1	TRBV7-9	TRBJ2-7	CASSPRQGLPYEQYF	TGTGCCAGCAGCCCTAGACAGGGGTTACCCTACGAGCAGTACTTC
few	.	TRBV24-1	TRBJ2-7	CATAGTGSSYEQYF	TGTGCCACCGCAGGAACAGGGAGCTCCTACGAGCAGTACTTC
few	.	TRBV27	TRBJ1-2	CASSLSGANYGYTF	TGTGCCAGCAGTTTATCGGGCGCTAACTATGGCTACACCTTC
once	.	TRBV5-1	TRBJ2-7	CASSLTQTYEQYF	TGCGCCAGCAGCTTGACCCAGACCTACGAGCAGTACTTC
.	.	TRBV5-1	TRBJ2-2	CASSLVLTSTGELFF	TGCGCCAGCAGCTTGGTTTTGACTAGCACCGGGGAGCTGTTTTTT
.	TRBD1	TRBV7-2	TRBJ1-6	CASSLVGQGTSPLHF	TGTGCCAGCAGCTTAGTAGGACAGGGGACTTCACCCCTCCACTTT
.	TRBD2	TRBV7-9	TRBJ2-1	CASSLGPPSGTPYNEQFF	TGTGCCAGCAGCTTAGGCCCTCCTAGCGGGACCCCCTACAATGAGCAGTTCTTC
.	TRBD2	TRBV27	TRBJ2-5	CASSPLAGGETQYF	TGTGCCAGCAGCCCCTTAGCGGGAGGGGAGACCCAGTACTTC
.	TRBD2	TRBV5-1	TRBJ2-5	CASSGGEGRQETQYF	TGCGCCAGCAGCGGGGGGGAGGGCCGACAAGAGACCCAGTACTTC
.	TRBD2	TRBV4-3	TRBJ2-2	CASSQVPTSGLRPGELFF	TGCGCCAGCAGCCAAGTCCCGACTAGCGGGTTAAGGCCCGGGGAGCTGTTTTTT
.	.	TRBV6-2/TRBV6-3	TRBJ2-7	CASSYSSMPGNTYEQYF	TGTGCCAGCAGTTACTCTTCTATGCCAGGGAATACCTACGAGCAGTACTTC
.	.	TRBV7-8	TRBJ2-1	CASSLEGLYNEQFF	TGTGCCAGCAGCTTAGAGGGGTTGTACAATGAGCAGTTCTTC
.	.	TRBV6-5	TRBJ2-5	CASRTGSYTQYF	TGTGCCAGCAGGACGGGATCCTACACCCAGTACTTC
.	.	TRBV19	TRBJ1-5	CASSLRELNQPQHF	TGTGCCAGTAGTCTACGGGAACTCAATCAGCCCCAGCATTTT
.	.	TRBV19	TRBJ2-3	CASSREFSTDTQYF	TGTGCCAGTAGTCGTGAGTTTAGCACAGATACGCAGTATTTT
once	TRBD1	TRBV14	TRBJ2-2	CASSPGQALAGELFF	TGTGCCAGCAGTCCGGGACAGGCGCTAGCCGGGGAGCTGTTTTTT
few	.	TRBV2	TRBJ2-5	CAQALRSQETQYF	TGTGCCCAAGCACTGAGAAGCCAAGAGACCCAGTACTTC